Below, one T cell receptor beta chain is given with its context. The source of the sample is a study of T cells after somatic rescue of genetic block. TCRdb keeps only in-frame clones here, not all; method: immunoSEQ multiplex PCR. In the table there are approximately 10,000 clones, roughly 70% of which are singletons. There are 13 residues in the CDR3. Germline lookup yields CDR1 SGHAT and CDR2 FQNNGV. Trimming stripped 5 bases from V and 3 bases from J, with 11 bases between. This TCR was recovered from a boy aged 5 to 17. The V and J genes are TRBV11-2 and TRBJ2-7, with a possible D match to TRBD1 (6 bases). The sample consisted of peripheral blood mononuclear cells (PBMCs). The CDR3 region is CASSPGVRYEQYF. In DNA, the CDR3 is TGTGCCAGCAGCCCAGGGGTCCGCTACGAGCAGTACTTC.